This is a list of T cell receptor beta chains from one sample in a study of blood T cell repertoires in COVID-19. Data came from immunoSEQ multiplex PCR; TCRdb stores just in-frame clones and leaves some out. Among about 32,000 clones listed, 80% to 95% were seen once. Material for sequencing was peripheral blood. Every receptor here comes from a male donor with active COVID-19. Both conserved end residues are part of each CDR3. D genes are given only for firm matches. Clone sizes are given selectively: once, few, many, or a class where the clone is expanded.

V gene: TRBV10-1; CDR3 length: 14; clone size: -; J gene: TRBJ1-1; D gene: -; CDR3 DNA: TGCGCCAGCAGTGAGTCGGGTCGAGGCACTGAAGCTTTCTTT; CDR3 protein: CASSESGRGTEAFF
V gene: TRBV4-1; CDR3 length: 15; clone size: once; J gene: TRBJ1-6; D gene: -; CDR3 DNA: TGCGCCAGCAGCCAACCGACAGATATAAATTCACCCCTCCACTTT; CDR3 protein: CASSQPTDINSPLHF
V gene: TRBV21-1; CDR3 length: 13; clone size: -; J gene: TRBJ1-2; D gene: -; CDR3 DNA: TGTGCCAGGCCGGAGGGATCTAACTATGGCTACACCTTC; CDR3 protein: CARPEGSNYGYTF
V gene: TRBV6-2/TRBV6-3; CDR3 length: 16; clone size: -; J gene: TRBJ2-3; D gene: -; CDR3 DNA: TGTGCCAGCAGTTATGGTCCCGGGGGAAGCACAGATACGCAGTATTTT; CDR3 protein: CASSYGPGGSTDTQYF
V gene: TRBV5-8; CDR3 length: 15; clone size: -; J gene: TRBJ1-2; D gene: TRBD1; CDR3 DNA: TGTGCCAGCAGCTTGAGAGGACAGGGAGATTATGGCTACACCTTC; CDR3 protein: CASSLRGQGDYGYTF
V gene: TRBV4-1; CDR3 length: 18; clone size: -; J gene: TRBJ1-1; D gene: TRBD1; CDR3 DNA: TGCGCCAGCAGCTTCCATCGTACCGGGACAGGGAAGAACACTGAAGCTTTCTTT; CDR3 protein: CASSFHRTGTGKNTEAFF
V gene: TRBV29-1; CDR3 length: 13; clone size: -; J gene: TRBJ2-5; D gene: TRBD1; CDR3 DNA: TGCAGCGTAGCCGACAGGGCACAAGAGACCCAGTACTTC; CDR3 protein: CSVADRAQETQYF
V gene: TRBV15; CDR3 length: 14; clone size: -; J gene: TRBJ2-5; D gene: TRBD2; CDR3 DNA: TGTGCCACCAGCAGAGCGGGCGGGGGAGAGACCCAGTACTTC; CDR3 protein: CATSRAGGGETQYF
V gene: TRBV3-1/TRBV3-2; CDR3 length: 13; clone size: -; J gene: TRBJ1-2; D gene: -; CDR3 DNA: TGTGCCAGCAGCCAAAAGCCCACCCATGGCTACACCTTC; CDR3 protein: CASSQKPTHGYTF
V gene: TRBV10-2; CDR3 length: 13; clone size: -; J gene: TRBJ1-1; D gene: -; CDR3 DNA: TGCGCCAGCAGCGACTCATTCTCTACAGGTTCTCGCTTT; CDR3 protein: CASSDSFSTGSRF
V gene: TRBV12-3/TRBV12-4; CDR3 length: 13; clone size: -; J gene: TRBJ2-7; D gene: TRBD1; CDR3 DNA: TGTGCCAGCAGAGCCGGACAGGGAAACGAGCAGTACTTC; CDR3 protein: CASRAGQGNEQYF
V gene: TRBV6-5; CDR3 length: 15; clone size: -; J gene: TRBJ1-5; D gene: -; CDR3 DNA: TGTGCCAGCAGGGTGGGGGAGGTTGTTAATCAGCCCCAGCATTTT; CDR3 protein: CASRVGEVVNQPQHF
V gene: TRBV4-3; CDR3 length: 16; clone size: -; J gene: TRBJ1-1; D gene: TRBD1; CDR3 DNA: TGCGCCAGCAGCCATACAGGGGGCGGGGAGTCCACTGAAGCTTTCTTT; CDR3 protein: CASSHTGGGESTEAFF
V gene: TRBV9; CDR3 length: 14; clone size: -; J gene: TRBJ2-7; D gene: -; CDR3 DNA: TGTGCCAGCAGCGTTTTAGGCCGCGGCTACGAGCAGTACTTC; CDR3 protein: CASSVLGRGYEQYF
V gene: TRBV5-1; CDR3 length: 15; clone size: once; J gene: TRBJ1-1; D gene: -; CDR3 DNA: TGCGCCAGCAGTTCAACGGCGGGCCCAAGCACTGAAGCTTTCTTT; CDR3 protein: CASSSTAGPSTEAFF
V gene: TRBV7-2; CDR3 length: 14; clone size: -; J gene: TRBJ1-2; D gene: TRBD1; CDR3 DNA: TGTGCCAGCAGCGAAGGACAGGGGGCTAAAGGCTACACCTTC; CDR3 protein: CASSEGQGAKGYTF
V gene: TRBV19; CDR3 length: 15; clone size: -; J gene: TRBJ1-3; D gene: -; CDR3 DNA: TGTGCCAGTAGTTCGGGAGTCCACTCTGGAAACACCATATATTTT; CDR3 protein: CASSSGVHSGNTIYF
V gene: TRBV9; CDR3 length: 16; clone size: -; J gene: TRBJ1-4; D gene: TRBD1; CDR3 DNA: TGTGCCAGCAGCCGGGACAGGGTTGCGACAAGAGAAAAACTGTTTTTT; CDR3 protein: CASSRDRVATREKLFF
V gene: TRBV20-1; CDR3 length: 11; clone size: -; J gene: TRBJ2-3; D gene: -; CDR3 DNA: TGCAGTGCTGAGACTATAGATACGCAGTATTTT; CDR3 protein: CSAETIDTQYF
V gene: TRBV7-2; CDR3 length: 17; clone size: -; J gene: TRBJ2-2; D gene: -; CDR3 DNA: TGTGCCAGCAGCTTAGTTTCAGCAGGTCCGAACACCGGGGAGCTGTTTTTT; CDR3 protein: CASSLVSAGPNTGELFF
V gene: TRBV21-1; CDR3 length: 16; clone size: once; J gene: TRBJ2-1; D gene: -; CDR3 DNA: TGTGCCAGCAGCAAAGATAACCAGCGGGGGGACAATGAGCAGTTCTTC; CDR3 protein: CASSKDNQRGDNEQFF
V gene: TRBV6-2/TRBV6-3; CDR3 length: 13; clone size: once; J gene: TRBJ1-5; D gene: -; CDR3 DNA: TGTGCCAGCAGTAGGCAGGTCCTTATGGCCCAGCATTTT; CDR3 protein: CASSRQVLMAQHF
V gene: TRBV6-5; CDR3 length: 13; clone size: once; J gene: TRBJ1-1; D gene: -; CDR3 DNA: TGTGCCAGCAGATCACCAGGGTCCACTGAAGCTTTCTTT; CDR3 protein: CASRSPGSTEAFF
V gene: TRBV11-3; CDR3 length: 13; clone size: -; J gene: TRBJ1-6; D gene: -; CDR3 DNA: TGTGCCAGCAAGGGAGCCGGCAATTCACCCCTCCACTTT; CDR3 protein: CASKGAGNSPLHF
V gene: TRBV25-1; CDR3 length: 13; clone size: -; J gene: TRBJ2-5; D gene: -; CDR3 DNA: TGTGCCAGCAGTGTAAGGGAGAGGGAGACCCAGTACTTC; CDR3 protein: CASSVRERETQYF
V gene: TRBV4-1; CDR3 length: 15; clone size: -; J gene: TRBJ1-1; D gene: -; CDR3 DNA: TGCGCCAGCAGCCCACAGGGTCGGTTTCACACTGAAGCTTTCTTT; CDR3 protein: CASSPQGRFHTEAFF
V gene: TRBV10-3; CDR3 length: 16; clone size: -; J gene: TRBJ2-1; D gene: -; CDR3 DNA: TGTGCCATCAGTGAGTCGGACTTTAGGGCTTACAATGAGCAGTTCTTC; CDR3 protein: CAISESDFRAYNEQFF
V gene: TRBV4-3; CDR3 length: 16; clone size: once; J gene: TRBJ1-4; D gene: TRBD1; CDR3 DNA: TGCGCCAGCAGCCAAGATCTGTGGCAGGGGGGAGGAAAACTGTTTTTT; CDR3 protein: CASSQDLWQGGGKLFF
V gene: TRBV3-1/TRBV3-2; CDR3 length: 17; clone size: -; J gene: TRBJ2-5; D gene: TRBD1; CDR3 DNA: TGTGCCAGCAGCGATAATCCCGACAGGGAAGATAAAGAGACCCAGTACTTC; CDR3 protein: CASSDNPDREDKETQYF
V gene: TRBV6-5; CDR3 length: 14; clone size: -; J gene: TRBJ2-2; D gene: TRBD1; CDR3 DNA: TGTGCCACCGCGGACAGGGGATTGTCCGGGGAGCTGTTTTTT; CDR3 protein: CATADRGLSGELFF
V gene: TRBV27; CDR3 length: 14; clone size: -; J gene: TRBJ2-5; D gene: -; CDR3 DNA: TGTGCCAGCAGTTCTCAGATGTACCAAGAGACCCAGTACTTC; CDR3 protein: CASSSQMYQETQYF
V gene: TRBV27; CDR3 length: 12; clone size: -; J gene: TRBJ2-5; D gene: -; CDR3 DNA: TGTGCCAGCGGTACCCACGGGGAGACCCAGTACTTC; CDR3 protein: CASGTHGETQYF
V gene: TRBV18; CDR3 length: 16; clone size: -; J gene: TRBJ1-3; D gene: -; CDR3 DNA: TGTGCCAGCTCACCCTACGTCAGGGCCTCTGGAAACACCATATATTTT; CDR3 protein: CASSPYVRASGNTIYF
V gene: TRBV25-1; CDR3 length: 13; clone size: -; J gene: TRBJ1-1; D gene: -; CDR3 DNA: TGTGCCAGCAGGGGCCATATGAACACTGAAGCTTTCTTT; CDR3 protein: CASRGHMNTEAFF
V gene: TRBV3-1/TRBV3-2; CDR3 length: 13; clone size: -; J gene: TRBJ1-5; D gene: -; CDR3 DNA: TGTGCCAGCAGCCAAGGGGGCCGTCAGCCCCAGCATTTT; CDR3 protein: CASSQGGRQPQHF
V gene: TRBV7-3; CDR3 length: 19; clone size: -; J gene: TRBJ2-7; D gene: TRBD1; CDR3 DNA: TGTGCCAGCAGCCTACTTTCTCCGGGACAGGGGGTTGTATGCTACGAGCAGTACTTC; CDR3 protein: CASSLLSPGQGVVCYEQYF
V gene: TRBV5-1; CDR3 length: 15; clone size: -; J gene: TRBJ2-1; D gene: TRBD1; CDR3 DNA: TGCGCCAGCAGCTTAGGGGGCACGACCTACAATGAGCAGTTCTTC; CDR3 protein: CASSLGGTTYNEQFF
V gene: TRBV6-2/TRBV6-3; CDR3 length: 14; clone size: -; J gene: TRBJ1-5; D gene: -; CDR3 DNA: TGTGCCAGCAGTTCGACAGGCACGAATCAGCCCCAGCATTTT; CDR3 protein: CASSSTGTNQPQHF
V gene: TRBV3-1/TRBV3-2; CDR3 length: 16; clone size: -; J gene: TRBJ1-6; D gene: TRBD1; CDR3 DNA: TGTGCCAGCAGCCTCCAGACAGGGGGGCTGGGTTCACCCCTCCACTTT; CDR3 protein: CASSLQTGGLGSPLHF
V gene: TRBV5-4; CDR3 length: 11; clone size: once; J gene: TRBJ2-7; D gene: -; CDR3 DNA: TGTGCCAGCAGCTTCAGGGACGAGCAGTACTTC; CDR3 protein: CASSFRDEQYF
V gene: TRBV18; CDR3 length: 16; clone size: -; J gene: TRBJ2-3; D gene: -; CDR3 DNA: TGTGCCAGCTCACCGAACAGTTTCCGATCCACAGATACGCAGTATTTT; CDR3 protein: CASSPNSFRSTDTQYF
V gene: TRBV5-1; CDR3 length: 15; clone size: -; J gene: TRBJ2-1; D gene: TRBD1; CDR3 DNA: TGCGCCAGCAGCCGAGACAGGGACCTCTACAATGAGCAGTTCTTC; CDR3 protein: CASSRDRDLYNEQFF
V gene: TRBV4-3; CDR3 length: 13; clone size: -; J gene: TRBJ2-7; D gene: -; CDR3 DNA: TGCGCCAGCAGCCAAGGGACATTCTACGAGCAGTACTTC; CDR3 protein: CASSQGTFYEQYF
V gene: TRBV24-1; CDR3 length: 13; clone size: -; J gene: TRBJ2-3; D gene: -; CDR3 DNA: TGTGCCACCAGTGATTCCCTTTCCCGGGCGCAGTATTTT; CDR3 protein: CATSDSLSRAQYF
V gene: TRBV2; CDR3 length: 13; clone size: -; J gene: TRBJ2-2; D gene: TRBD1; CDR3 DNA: TGTGCCACTGCCGGACAGGGGTCCGGGGAGCTGTTTTTT; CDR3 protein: CATAGQGSGELFF
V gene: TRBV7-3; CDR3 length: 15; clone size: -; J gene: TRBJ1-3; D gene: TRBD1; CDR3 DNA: TGTGCCAGCAGCCTAGAGGGGGCGGCCGGAAACACCATATATTTT; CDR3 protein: CASSLEGAAGNTIYF
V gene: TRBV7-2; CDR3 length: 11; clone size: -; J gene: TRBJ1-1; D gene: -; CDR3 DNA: TGTGCCAGCAGCTTTAGCCAAGTAGCTTTCTTT; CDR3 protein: CASSFSQVAFF
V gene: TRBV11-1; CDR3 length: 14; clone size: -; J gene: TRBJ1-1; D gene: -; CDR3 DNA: TGTGCCAGCAGCCAGCAGGTTCCGAACACTGAAGCTTTCTTT; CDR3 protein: CASSQQVPNTEAFF
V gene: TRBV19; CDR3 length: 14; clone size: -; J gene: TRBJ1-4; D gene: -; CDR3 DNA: TGTGCCAGTACCCCCTGGGGGCAGGGCGAAAAACTGTTTTTT; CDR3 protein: CASTPWGQGEKLFF
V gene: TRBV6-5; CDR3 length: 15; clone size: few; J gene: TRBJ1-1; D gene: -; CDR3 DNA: TGTGCCAGCAGTTACTCGGAGGAGCTGAACACTGAAGCTTTCTTT; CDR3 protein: CASSYSEELNTEAFF
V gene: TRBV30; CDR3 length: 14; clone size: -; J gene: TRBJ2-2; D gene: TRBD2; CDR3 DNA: TGTGCCTGGCGTGGGACTAGCGGAACCGGGGAGCTGTTTTTT; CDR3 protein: CAWRGTSGTGELFF
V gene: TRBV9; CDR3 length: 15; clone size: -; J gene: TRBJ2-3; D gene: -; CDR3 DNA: TGTGCCAGCAGCTCCTTAGCGATTGCCACAGATACGCAGTATTTT; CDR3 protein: CASSSLAIATDTQYF
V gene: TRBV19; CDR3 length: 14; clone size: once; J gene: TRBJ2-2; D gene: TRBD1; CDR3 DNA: TGTGCCAGTTGGGACAGGGCTAAGGCCGGGGAGCTGTTTTTT; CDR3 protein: CASWDRAKAGELFF
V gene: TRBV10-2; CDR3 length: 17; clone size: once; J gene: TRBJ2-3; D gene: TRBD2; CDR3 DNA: TGCGCCAGCAGTGAGTCGGGGACTAGCGGGCATACAGATACGCAGTATTTT; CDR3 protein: CASSESGTSGHTDTQYF
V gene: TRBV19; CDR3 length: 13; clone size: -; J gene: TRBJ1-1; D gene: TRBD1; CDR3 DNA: TGTGCCAGTAGTAAGTCGCCAGGGGGTGAAGCTTTCTTT; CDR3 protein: CASSKSPGGEAFF
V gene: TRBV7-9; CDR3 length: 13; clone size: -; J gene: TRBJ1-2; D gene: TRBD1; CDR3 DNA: TGTGCCAGCAGGCTAAAAGGGGGCGATGGCTACACCTTC; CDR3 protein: CASRLKGGDGYTF